A single sample is the source of the 25 T cell receptor beta chains below, sequenced in a study of T-cell reconstitution after alpha-beta-depleted transplantation in children. This sample's TCRbeta library carried unique molecular identifier barcodes. MiXCR, applied by TCRdb to the PCR reads, yields one record per CDR3 protein. The table lists 200,000 or so distinct CDR3 sequences, 6.6% of them singletons. Sequences were derived from PBMCs, sampled before TCRalphabeta/CD19-depleted stem cell transplant. The receptors originated from a boy between 2 and 10 years old with acute lymphoblastic leukemia, due to receive a stem cell transplant.

This clonotype was counted only a few times. The chain is built from TRBV20-1 and TRBJ2-7; D might be TRBD1 (6 bases). V was clipped by 6 bases and J by 2 bases, with 17 bases between them. There are 14 residues in the CDR3. CDR1 DFQATT and CDR2 SNEGSKA come from the germline V gene (reference sequence). CDR3 DNA sequence: TGCAGTGCGAGTCGAAGGGGGATCCCCTACGAGCAGTACTTC. The encoded protein is CSASRRGIPYEQYF.

This clonotype came up many times. The chain joins TRBV20-1 to TRBJ2-1; D is possibly TRBD2 (5 bases). Per germline, CDR1 DFQATT and CDR2 SNEGSKA (reference sequence). Trimming stripped 5 bases from V and 10 bases from J, with 12 bases between. This CDR3 comprises 11 residues. The CDR3 sequence: CSAGENWEQFF. Here the CDR3 DNA reads TGCAGTGCTGGGGAGAATTGGGAGCAGTTCTTC.

This clonotype was counted at least ten times. This rearrangement joins TRBV4-3 to TRBJ2-6, with 7 positions matching TRBD1. The ends lost 1 base at V and 0 bases at J; junction bases unmatched: 3. Germline lookup yields CDR1 LGHNA and CDR2 YSLEER. The CDR3 covers 17 residues. CDR3 nucleotides: TGCGCCAGCAGCCAAGGGGACAGTTACTCTGGGGCCAACGTCCTGACTTTC. Protein sequence: CASSQGDSYSGANVLTF.

This clonotype was detected a few times. The chain has TRBV9 and TRBJ2-5, with 11 bases identical to TRBD2. The CDR3 sequence is 17 residues long. Germline V gene data show CDR1 as SGDLS and CDR2 as YYNGEE. Losses at the gene ends were 0 bases for V and 5 bases for J; bases not matched to a gene: 9. The CDR3 reads CASSVGPSSGGQETQYF. Written as DNA, the CDR3 is TGTGCCAGCAGCGTAGGCCCCTCTAGCGGGGGGCAGGAGACCCAGTACTTC.

This clonotype occurred a few times. This sequence joins TRBV28 and TRBJ1-2, with D possibly matching TRBD1 (6 bases). Germline-derived CDR1 and CDR2 are MDHEN and SYDVKM. CDR3 length equals 13 residues. V was pared by 3 bases and J by 6 bases, with 11 bases between. This CDR3 reads CASSLGGLNGYTF. Here the CDR3 DNA reads TGTGCCAGCAGTTTGGGGGGGCTGAATGGCTACACCTTC.

V gene TRBV7-2 combines with J gene TRBJ2-1; D ambiguous. V lost 2 bases and J 1 base, leaving 9 bases between the germline ends. The CDR3 runs to 15 residues. Germline CDR1 reads SGHTA; CDR2 reads FQGNSA. The CDR3 here is CASSLSWGSYNEQFF. The CDR3 coding sequence is TGTGCCAGCAGCTTAAGTTGGGGTTCCTACAATGAGCAGTTCTTC.

This clonotype came up many times. The chain is built from TRBV12-3 or TRBV12-4 and TRBJ2-7, with 9 bases lining up with TRBD1. This CDR3 spans 13 amino acids. J gave up 3 bases and V 6 bases, and 3 bases lay outside the gene matches. This chain's CDR3 is CASSPGQGYEQYF. The DNA of the CDR3 is TGTGCCAGCAGCCCGGGACAGGGCTACGAGCAGTACTTC.

This clonotype occurred many times. This chain joins TRBV4-3 and TRBJ2-3; 9 bases align to TRBD2. After removal of 4 bases from V and 6 bases from J, the junction contained 8 bases not matched to a gene. This CDR3 spans 15 amino acids. Germline V gives CDR1 LGHNA, CDR2 YSLEER. CDR3 protein: CASSPTSGRADTQYF. Here the CDR3 DNA reads TGCGCCAGCAGCCCGACTAGCGGACGAGCGGATACGCAGTATTTT.

This clonotype was observed at least ten times. The rearrangement joins TRBV12-3 or TRBV12-4 to TRBJ2-2, with 7 bases identical to TRBD1. The CDR3 contains 15 residues. The V and J ends lost 5 bases and 4 bases, in that order; junction bases with no gene match: 7. The CDR3 DNA is TGTGCCAGCAGTGAGGACAGGACGAGCACCGGGGAGCTGTTTTTT. Protein product: CASSEDRTSTGELFF.

The chain joins TRBV6-2 or TRBV6-3 to TRBJ1-2; TRBD1 agrees at 7 bases. The CDR3 has 17 amino acids. The germline V gene has CDR1 MNHEY and CDR2 SVGEGT. V shed 6 bases and J 1 base; nucleotides not matched to a gene: 14. The CDR3 nucleotides are TGTGCCAGCAGCCCTCATCGCTCCGGGACAGATAACTATGGCTACACCTTC. Translation gives CASSPHRSGTDNYGYTF.

The sample holds many counts of this clonotype. This sequence joins TRBV20-1 and TRBJ2-7; the match to TRBD2 covers 8 bases. This CDR3 contains 14 residues. The germline CDR1 and CDR2 sequences are DFQATT and SNEGSKA (reference sequence). V trimming: 5 bases; J trimming: 3 bases; junction bases outside the gene matches: 9. The CDR3: CSASQAGAIYEQYF. CDR3 sequence (DNA): TGCAGTGCTTCCCAAGCGGGGGCTATCTACGAGCAGTACTTC.

The chain links TRBV14 to TRBJ2-1; 11 bases match TRBD2. Per the germline V gene, CDR1 is SGHDN and CDR2 is FVKESK. CDR3 length: 16 residues. Unmatched junction bases numbered 9, after V lost 10 bases and J lost 1 base. The DNA for the CDR3 is TGTGCCAACCCGACTAGCGGGATGGGGTCCTACAATGAGCAGTTCTTC. Its protein product is CANPTSGMGSYNEQFF.

This clonotype has only a few counts. This chain connects TRBV7-8 to TRBJ2-2; no clear D gene. Trimming left V 3 bases short and J 2 bases short, with 22 bases between. This CDR3 spans 19 amino acids. Per the germline V gene, CDR1 is SGHVS and CDR2 is FQNEAQ. CDR3 DNA: TGTGCCAGCAGCTTTCCCACCAACCGGCAGGTGATAAACACCGGGGAGCTGTTTTTT. Amino acids: CASSFPTNRQVINTGELFF.

This clonotype was seen ten or more times. The V gene is TRBV20-1, the J gene TRBJ1-2; 8 bases fit TRBD1. V shed 6 bases and J 4 bases; nucleotides not matched to a gene: 7. The CDR3 is made up of 13 amino acids. Germline-derived CDR1 and CDR2 are DFQATT and SNEGSKA (reference sequence). CDR3 loop: CSATGETAYGYTF. The CDR3 coding sequence is TGCAGTGCGACAGGGGAGACAGCCTATGGCTACACCTTC.

The rearrangement joins TRBV6-5 to TRBJ2-1; tentatively, D is TRBD2 (6 bases). Trimming stripped 0 bases from V and 9 bases from J, with 12 bases between. In germline, CDR1 is MNHEY, CDR2 SVGAGI. This CDR3 comprises 14 residues. The CDR3 loop reads CASSYSTPGVEQFF. The CDR3, as DNA: TGTGCCAGCAGTTACTCGACCCCGGGAGTTGAGCAGTTCTTC.

The V call is TRBV20-1, the J call TRBJ2-5, with TRBD1 matching over 9 bases. Germline V lookup: CDR1 DFQATT, CDR2 SNEGSKA (reference sequence). Losses at the gene ends were 6 bases for V and 2 bases for J; bases not matched to a gene: 7. The CDR3 runs to 14 residues. In DNA form, the CDR3 reads TGCAGTGCATCCGGGACAGGGCGGCAAGAGACCCAGTACTTC. Amino acid sequence: CSASGTGRQETQYF.

This clonotype was seen ten or more times. The V and J genes are TRBV20-1 and TRBJ2-7, with 10 bases fitting TRBD2. Germline lookup yields CDR1 DFQATT and CDR2 SNEGSKA (reference sequence). V dropped 3 bases and J dropped 4; count of bases not matched to a gene: 6. This CDR3 has 14 amino acids. The chain's CDR3 is CSARTGTSVYEQYF. Written as DNA, the CDR3 is TGCAGTGCTAGGACCGGGACTAGCGTTTACGAGCAGTACTTC.

The rearrangement uses TRBV13 and TRBJ2-1; TRBD2 matches at 7 bases. V lost 1 base and J lost 1; bases outside the gene matches: 4. Germline V CDR1 and CDR2: PRHDT, FYEKMQ (reference sequence). CDR3 size: 16 residues. As DNA, the CDR3 is TGTGCCAGCAGCTTAGCGGAGCGGGGTTCCTACAATGAGCAGTTCTTC. The encoded protein is CASSLAERGSYNEQFF.

Many counts were recorded for this clonotype. The V call is TRBV6-5, the J call TRBJ2-7; perhaps TRBD2 as D (5 bases). V shed 2 bases and J shed 2 bases, with 7 bases lying between them. The CDR3 runs 13 residues. CDR1 MNHEY and CDR2 SVGAGI come from the germline V gene. For the CDR3, the DNA is TGTGCCAGCAGTTACATGGAGGCCTACGAGCAGTACTTC. Protein: CASSYMEAYEQYF.

The chain combines TRBV12-3 or TRBV12-4 with TRBJ2-7; 7 bases fit TRBD1. CDR3 size: 13 residues. J gave up 5 bases and V 5 bases, and 6 bases lay outside the gene matches. The CDR3 sequence is CASSKQGRHEQYF. The CDR3 nucleotides read TGTGCCAGCAGTAAACAGGGGCGCCACGAGCAGTACTTC.

There are many counts of this clonotype. V usage is TRBV5-6 and J usage is TRBJ2-7; TRBD2 matches at 9 bases. From germline, CDR1 is SGHDT and CDR2 YYEEEE. The CDR3 runs 15 residues. J gave up 3 bases and V 2 bases, and 6 bases lay outside the gene matches. Here the CDR3 reads CASSFLAGMVYEQYF. In nucleotides, the CDR3 is TGTGCCAGCAGCTTTCTAGCGGGAATGGTCTACGAGCAGTACTTC.

This clonotype was counted ten times or more. This chain joins TRBV28 and TRBJ1-2, with D unresolved. CDR1 is MDHEN and CDR2 is SYDVKM in the germline V gene. The CDR3 is 11 residues long. The V end was cut by 6 bases, the J end by 6 bases, with 8 bases between. The DNA for the CDR3 is TGTGCCAGCAGCAGCTCCCATGGCTACACCTTC. Translation gives CASSSSHGYTF.

The rearrangement links TRBV11-2 to TRBJ2-3, with 11 bases identical to TRBD2. J lost 2 bases, V lost 5 bases, and 12 bases had no gene match. Germline-derived CDR1 and CDR2 are SGHAT and FQNNGV. This CDR3 is 18 amino acids long. CDR3 coding DNA: TGTGCCAGCAGCCAAACGATAGCGGGGGGGCCGGTCACAGATACGCAGTATTTT. This codes for CASSQTIAGGPVTDTQYF.

The chain uses TRBV20-1 and TRBJ2-1; TRBD1 matches 12 bases. Germline assignment: CDR1 DFQATT and CDR2 SNEGSKA (reference sequence). The ends lost 3 bases at V and 6 bases at J; junction bases unmatched: 12. The CDR3 extends over 17 amino acids. CDR3 in DNA: TGCAGTGCTAGTCTAGTCGGCCGGGACAGGGGGCCCAATGAGCAGTTCTTC. Residues: CSASLVGRDRGPNEQFF.

At least ten counts were recorded for this clonotype. This chain joins TRBV4-3 and TRBJ2-1, with TRBD2 as a possible D gene (6 bases). Germline CDR1 LGHNA, CDR2 YSLEER. Trimming cost V 3 bases and J 7 bases, with 13 bases left between them. The CDR3 extends over 14 amino acids. This CDR3 is CASSHHGTGNEQFF. The CDR3 DNA is TGCGCCAGCAGCCACCACGGGACTGGGAATGAGCAGTTCTTC.